This record looks at one TCR beta chain sequence and its context. These data are taken from a study of control samples from healthy donors and cancer patients. Libraries were prepared by immunoSEQ multiplex PCR; TCRdb keeps only in-frame clonotypes and omits some of them. This table has tens of thousands of clones, 70% to 90% appearing once. Trimming took 3 bases from V and 5 from J; bases not matched to a gene: 11. CDR3 size: 16 residues. CDR1 is SGDLS and CDR2 is YYNGEE in the germline V gene. The rearrangement uses TRBV9 and TRBJ1-2, with 9 bases identical to TRBD1. The sequence came from a woman in her 50s with colorectal cancer. Sequenced input: PBMCs. The CDR3 nucleotides read TGTGCCAGCAGCGCCCACGGGGACAGGGAAATTTATGGCTACACCTTC. The encoded protein is CASSAHGDREIYGYTF.